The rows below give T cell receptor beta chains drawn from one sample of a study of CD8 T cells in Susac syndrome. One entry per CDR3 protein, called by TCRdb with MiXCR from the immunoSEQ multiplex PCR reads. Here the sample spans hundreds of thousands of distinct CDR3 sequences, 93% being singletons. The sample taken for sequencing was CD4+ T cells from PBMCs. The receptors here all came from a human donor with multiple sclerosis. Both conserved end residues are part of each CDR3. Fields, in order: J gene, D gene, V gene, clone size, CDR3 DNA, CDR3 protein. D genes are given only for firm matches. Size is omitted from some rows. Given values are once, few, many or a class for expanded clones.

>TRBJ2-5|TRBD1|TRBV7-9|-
TGTGCCAGCAGCCCCCCCAGGGCAGGGGGAAAAGAGACCCAGTACTTC
CASSPPRAGGKETQYF
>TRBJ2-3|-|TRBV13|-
TGTGCCAGCAGCTTAGGACAGACGGTACTGTATACGCAGTATTTT
CASSLGQTVLYTQYF
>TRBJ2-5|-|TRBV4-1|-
TGCGCCAGCAGCCAAGGGAAGACAGGAGACCAAGAGACCCAGTACTTC
CASSQGKTGDQETQYF
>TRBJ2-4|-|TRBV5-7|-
TGTGCCAGCAGCTTGGCCCTTTTCTCCCCCAGTGGAAACACCAACATTCAGTACTTC
CASSLALFSPSGNTNIQYF
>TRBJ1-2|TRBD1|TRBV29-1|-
TGCAGCGTGGGACAGGGGATAAGCTATGGCTACACCTTC
CSVGQGISYGYTF
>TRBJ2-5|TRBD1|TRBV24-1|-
TGTGCCACCAGTGTCTCCAGGGGGTTGGCGGAGACCCAGTACTTC
CATSVSRGLAETQYF
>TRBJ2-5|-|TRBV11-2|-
TGTGCCAGCAGATTTAGCGATTGGCCCGCATCCGAGGAGACCCAGTACTTC
CASRFSDWPASEETQYF
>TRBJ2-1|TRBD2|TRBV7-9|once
TGTGCCAGCAGCCCCCGACTAGCGGATAACAATGAGCAGTTCTTC
CASSPRLADNNEQFF
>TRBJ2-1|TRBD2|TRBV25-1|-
TGTGCCAGCAGTGAGACTAGCGGGAGTAATTACAATGAGCAGTTCTTC
CASSETSGSNYNEQFF
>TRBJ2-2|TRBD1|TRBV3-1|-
TGTGCCAGCACCCGACAGGGATCGACCGGGGAGCTGTTTTTT
CASTRQGSTGELFF
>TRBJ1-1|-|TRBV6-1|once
TGTGCCAGCAGTGAAGGAGGAGGTCGCACTGAAGCTTTCTTT
CASSEGGGRTEAFF
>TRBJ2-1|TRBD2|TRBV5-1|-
TGCGCCAGCAGCTTATTTAATAGCGGGAGCTCCTACAATGAGCAGTTCTTC
CASSLFNSGSSYNEQFF
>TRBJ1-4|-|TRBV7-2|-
TGTGCCAGCAGCCAAAGGTCCGACGGGCGAAAACTGTTTTTT
CASSQRSDGRKLFF
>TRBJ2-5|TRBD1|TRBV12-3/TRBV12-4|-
TGTGCCAGCAGTTTCGGGACAGGGAAAGAGACCCAGTACTTC
CASSFGTGKETQYF
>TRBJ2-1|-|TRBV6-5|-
TGTGCCAGCAAGATGGACCACAGCTCCTACAATGAGCAGTTCTTC
CASKMDHSSYNEQFF
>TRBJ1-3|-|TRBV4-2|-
TGTGCCAGCAGCCAAGAATCCAGTGCCGGAAACACCATATATTTT
CASSQESSAGNTIYF
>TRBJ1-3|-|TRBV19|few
TGTGCCAGCACCGGACAGGGAAACACCATATATTTT
CASTGQGNTIYF
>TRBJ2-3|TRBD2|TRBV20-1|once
TGCAGTGCTAGGCTAGCGGGAGCAGCAGATACGCAGTATTTT
CSARLAGAADTQYF
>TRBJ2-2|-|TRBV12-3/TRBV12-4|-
TGTGCCAGCAGGAAAGGGTCGAACACCGGGGAGCTGTTTTTT
CASRKGSNTGELFF
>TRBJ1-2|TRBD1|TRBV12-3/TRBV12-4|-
TGTGCCAGCAGTTTAGGAGGGGGCGCGGGCTACACCTTC
CASSLGGGAGYTF
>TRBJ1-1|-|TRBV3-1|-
TGTGCCAGCAGCCAAAGTCCGGGCACTGAAGCTTTCTTT
CASSQSPGTEAFF
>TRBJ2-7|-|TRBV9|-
TGTGCCAGCAGCGTTTTGGCATTGGACTACGAGCAGTACTTC
CASSVLALDYEQYF
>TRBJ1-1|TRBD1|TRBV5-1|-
TGCGCCAGCAGCTTAAACTTCGGACAGGGGGCAATGAACACTGAAGCTTTCTTT
CASSLNFGQGAMNTEAFF
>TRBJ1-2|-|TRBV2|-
TGTGCCAGTACCGGGCGGGCCGGTGACTATGGCTACACCTTC
CASTGRAGDYGYTF
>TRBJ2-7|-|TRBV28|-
TGTGCCAGCAGTTCGGGGGACCTAAACTACGAGCAGTACTTC
CASSSGDLNYEQYF
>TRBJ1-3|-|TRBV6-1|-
TGTGCCAGCAGGGACACTGGAAACACCATATATTTT
CASRDTGNTIYF
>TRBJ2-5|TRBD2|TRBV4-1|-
TGCGCCAGCAGCCAAGATCGGTTGGGGGGGCAAGAGACCCAGTACTTC
CASSQDRLGGQETQYF
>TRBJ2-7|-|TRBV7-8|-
TGTGCCAGCAGCTTAGCGCTGGGAGGCTACGAGCAGTACTTC
CASSLALGGYEQYF
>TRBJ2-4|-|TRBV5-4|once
TGTGCCAGCAGCTTGGATGGGTACATTCAGTACTTC
CASSLDGYIQYF
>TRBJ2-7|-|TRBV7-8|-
TGTGCCAGCAGCTTACGAAGGGTTCCCCAGTACGAGCAGTACTTC
CASSLRRVPQYEQYF
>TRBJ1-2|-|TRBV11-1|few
TGTGCCAGCAGCTTAGGTGTCGATGGCTACACCTTC
CASSLGVDGYTF
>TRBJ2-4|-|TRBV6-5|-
TGTGCCAGCAGTCACAAGACAGCCGCTAAAAACATTCAGTACTTC
CASSHKTAAKNIQYF
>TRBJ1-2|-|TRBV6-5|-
TGTGCCAGCAGTTACTCCCCCCAGGGCCCTGGCTACACCTTC
CASSYSPQGPGYTF
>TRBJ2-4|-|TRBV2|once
TGTGCCAGCAGTCCCCAGGGGGGGAACATTCAGTACTTC
CASSPQGGNIQYF
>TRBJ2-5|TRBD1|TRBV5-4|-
TGTGCCAGCAGCAAAAACCAGGGGGAGGAGACCCAGTACTTC
CASSKNQGEETQYF
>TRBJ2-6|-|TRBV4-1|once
TGCGCCAGCAATACGTACTCTGGGGCCAACGTCCTGACTTTC
CASNTYSGANVLTF
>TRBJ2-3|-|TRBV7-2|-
TGTGCCAGCAGCTTAGAGGTCCTCACAGATACGCAGTATTTT
CASSLEVLTDTQYF
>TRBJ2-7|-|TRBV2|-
TGTGCCAGCAGTTTACCAGGGTTCTCCTACGAGCAGTACTTC
CASSLPGFSYEQYF
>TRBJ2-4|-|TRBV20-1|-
TGCAGTGCCGAGCGCGGTGACATTCAGTACTTC
CSAERGDIQYF
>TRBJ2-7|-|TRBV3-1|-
TGTGCCAGCAGCGGGGAGGCAAAAGCCTACGAGCAGTACTTC
CASSGEAKAYEQYF
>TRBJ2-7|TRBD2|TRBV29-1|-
TGCAGCGTTGTGAGTCGACTAGCGAATGGCGAGCAGTACTTC
CSVVSRLANGEQYF
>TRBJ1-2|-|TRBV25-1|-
TGTGCCAGCAGTGAGAACTATGGCTACACCTTC
CASSENYGYTF
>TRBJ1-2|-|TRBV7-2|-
TGTGCCAGCAGCTCTGGGACCCTAAACTATGGCTACACCTTC
CASSSGTLNYGYTF
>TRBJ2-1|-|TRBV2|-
TGTGCCAGCACCAGAGAGGCGGGAACTTACAATGAGCAGTTCTTC
CASTREAGTYNEQFF
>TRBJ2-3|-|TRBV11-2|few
TGTGCCAGCAGCTTAAGGGCTCGAGGAGCCACAGATACGCAGTATTTT
CASSLRARGATDTQYF
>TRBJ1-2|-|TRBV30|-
TGTGCCTGGATGAGTTCATACAGAATTAACTATGGCTACACCTTC
CAWMSSYRINYGYTF
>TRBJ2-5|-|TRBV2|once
TGTGCCAGCAGGAGGGTTGGGACCGAACCTGAGACCCAGTACTTC
CASRRVGTEPETQYF
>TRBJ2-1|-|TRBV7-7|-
TGTGCTAGCAGCCCAGGACAGATTAATGAGCAGTTCTTC
CASSPGQINEQFF
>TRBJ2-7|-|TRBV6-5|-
TGTGCCAGCAGTTACTCGATGGGCGAGCAGTACTTC
CASSYSMGEQYF
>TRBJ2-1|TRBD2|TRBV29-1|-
TGCAGCGTTGCCCCTAGCGGAGGGGCCAATGAGCAGTTCTTC
CSVAPSGGANEQFF